This T cell receptor (beta chain) was identified during a study of graft-versus-host responses after intestinal transplantation. Whole-study context: All recipients got anti-thymocyte globulin induction, then tacrolimus and steroids for about 3 years.

Turning to this clone: A junction boundary mismatches the germline segment, possibly from a read error.

CDR1 and CDR2 (germline): MNHNS, SASEGT. The CDR3 loop spans 13 amino acids. Method: immunoSEQ multiplex PCR; TCRdb's copy keeps in-frame clones and lacks some. The data show roughly 46,000 clones, 80% to 95% seen once. The chain joins TRBV6-1 to TRBJ2-1, with D possibly TRBD2 on 6 matching bases. This material consisted of PBMCs, taken about 800 days after a first intestinal transplant, on the day of a second. This TCR derives from a human patient who received an intestinal transplant, so some T cells may come from the graft donor. CDR3 bases: TGTGCCAGCAGCGAAGAGGAGGGTCTTAGTTCGTTCTTC. It codes for CASSEEEGLSSFF.